A single sample is the source of the 5 T cell receptor beta chains below, sequenced in a study of beta chain features in type 1 diabetes (dated by TCRdb to 2016 to 2019). The library was obtained by the immunoSEQ multiplex PCR assay. The High Capacity cDNA Reverse Transcription Kit was used to reverse transcribe all of the isolated RNA, meaning that expressed TCRB transcripts were what got sequenced. Entries here come from immuneACCESS through TCRdb and include only in-frame sequences with V and J called. Some clones fail to appear in such tables; in the studies checked, an unresolved V gene covers under half of the shortfall, and the cause of the remainder is unknown. This sample is represented by about half a million clones; 10% to 12% of them were singletons. The ten largest clones add up to around 0.05% of the sample. The sample taken for sequencing was naive CD4+ T cells from blood. What this sample's cell subset or site label stands for: true naive CD4+ T cells. The receptors originated from a woman aged 18-29 years in good health.

On this clone itself: This specimen includes other DNA sequences encoding the same CDR3. CDR3 loop: CASSLAANYGYTF. The CDR3 bases are TGTGCCAGCAGCTTAGCCGCAAACTATGGCTACACCTTC. The genes are TRBV7-9 and TRBJ1-2; D gene uncertain. V lost 0 bases and J lost 2, with 4 bases in between. CDR1 is SEHNR, CDR2 FQNEAQ, per germline (reference sequence). The CDR3 contains 13 residues.

The CDR3 sequence is CASSVGQGLVDTQYF. The CDR3 DNA reads TGTGCCAGCAGCGTGGGACAGGGTCTAGTAGATACGCAGTATTTT. V gene TRBV9 combines with J gene TRBJ2-3; 9 positions agree with TRBD1. This CDR3 has 15 residues. Trimming at V came to 2 bases and at J to 5 bases, leaving 6 bases not matched to a gene. Germline V gene lookup returns CDR1 SGDLS and CDR2 YYNGEE. The full variable domain, completed using reference TRBV9 and TRBJ2-3, is DSGVTQTPKHLITATGQRVTLRCSPRSGDLSVYWYQQSLDQGLQFLIQYYNGEERAKGNILERFSAQQFPDLHSELNLSSLELGDSALYFCASSVGQGLVDTQYFGPGTRLTVL.

As to this clone: The same CDR3 can be traced to other DNA sequences in this sample. The chain combines TRBV9 with TRBJ2-1; D uncertain. The CDR3 contains 15 residues. Germline V lookup: CDR1 SGDLS, CDR2 YYNGEE. Trimming shortened V by 2 bases and J by 0 bases, and 9 bases separated the two germline ends. CDR3 protein: CASSVGTNSYNEQFF. DNA for the CDR3: TGTGCCAGCAGCGTGGGCACAAACTCCTACAATGAGCAGTTCTTC.

This clone turned up a few times. The chain carries TRBV6-5 and TRBJ2-1; D gene uncertain. V gave up 7 bases and J gave up 4 bases, with 8 bases separating them. The CDR3 has 12 amino acids. Germline loops: CDR1 MNHEY, CDR2 SVGAGI. The CDR3 loop is CASISFYNEQFF. CDR3 bases: TGTGCCAGCATTAGCTTTTACAATGAGCAGTTCTTC.

As to this clone: Additional DNA sequences in this sample encode the identical CDR3. The chain employs TRBV12-5 and TRBJ2-3, with D perhaps TRBD2 (5 bases). CDR1 and CDR2 from the germline V gene are LGHNT and FRNRAP. The CDR3 is made up of 15 amino acids. Trimming removed 6 bases from V and 0 bases from J, with 13 bases in between. Here the CDR3 DNA reads TGTGCTAGTGGGTCCGCTAGCCGAAGCACAGATACGCAGTATTTT. Encoded protein: CASGSASRSTDTQYF.